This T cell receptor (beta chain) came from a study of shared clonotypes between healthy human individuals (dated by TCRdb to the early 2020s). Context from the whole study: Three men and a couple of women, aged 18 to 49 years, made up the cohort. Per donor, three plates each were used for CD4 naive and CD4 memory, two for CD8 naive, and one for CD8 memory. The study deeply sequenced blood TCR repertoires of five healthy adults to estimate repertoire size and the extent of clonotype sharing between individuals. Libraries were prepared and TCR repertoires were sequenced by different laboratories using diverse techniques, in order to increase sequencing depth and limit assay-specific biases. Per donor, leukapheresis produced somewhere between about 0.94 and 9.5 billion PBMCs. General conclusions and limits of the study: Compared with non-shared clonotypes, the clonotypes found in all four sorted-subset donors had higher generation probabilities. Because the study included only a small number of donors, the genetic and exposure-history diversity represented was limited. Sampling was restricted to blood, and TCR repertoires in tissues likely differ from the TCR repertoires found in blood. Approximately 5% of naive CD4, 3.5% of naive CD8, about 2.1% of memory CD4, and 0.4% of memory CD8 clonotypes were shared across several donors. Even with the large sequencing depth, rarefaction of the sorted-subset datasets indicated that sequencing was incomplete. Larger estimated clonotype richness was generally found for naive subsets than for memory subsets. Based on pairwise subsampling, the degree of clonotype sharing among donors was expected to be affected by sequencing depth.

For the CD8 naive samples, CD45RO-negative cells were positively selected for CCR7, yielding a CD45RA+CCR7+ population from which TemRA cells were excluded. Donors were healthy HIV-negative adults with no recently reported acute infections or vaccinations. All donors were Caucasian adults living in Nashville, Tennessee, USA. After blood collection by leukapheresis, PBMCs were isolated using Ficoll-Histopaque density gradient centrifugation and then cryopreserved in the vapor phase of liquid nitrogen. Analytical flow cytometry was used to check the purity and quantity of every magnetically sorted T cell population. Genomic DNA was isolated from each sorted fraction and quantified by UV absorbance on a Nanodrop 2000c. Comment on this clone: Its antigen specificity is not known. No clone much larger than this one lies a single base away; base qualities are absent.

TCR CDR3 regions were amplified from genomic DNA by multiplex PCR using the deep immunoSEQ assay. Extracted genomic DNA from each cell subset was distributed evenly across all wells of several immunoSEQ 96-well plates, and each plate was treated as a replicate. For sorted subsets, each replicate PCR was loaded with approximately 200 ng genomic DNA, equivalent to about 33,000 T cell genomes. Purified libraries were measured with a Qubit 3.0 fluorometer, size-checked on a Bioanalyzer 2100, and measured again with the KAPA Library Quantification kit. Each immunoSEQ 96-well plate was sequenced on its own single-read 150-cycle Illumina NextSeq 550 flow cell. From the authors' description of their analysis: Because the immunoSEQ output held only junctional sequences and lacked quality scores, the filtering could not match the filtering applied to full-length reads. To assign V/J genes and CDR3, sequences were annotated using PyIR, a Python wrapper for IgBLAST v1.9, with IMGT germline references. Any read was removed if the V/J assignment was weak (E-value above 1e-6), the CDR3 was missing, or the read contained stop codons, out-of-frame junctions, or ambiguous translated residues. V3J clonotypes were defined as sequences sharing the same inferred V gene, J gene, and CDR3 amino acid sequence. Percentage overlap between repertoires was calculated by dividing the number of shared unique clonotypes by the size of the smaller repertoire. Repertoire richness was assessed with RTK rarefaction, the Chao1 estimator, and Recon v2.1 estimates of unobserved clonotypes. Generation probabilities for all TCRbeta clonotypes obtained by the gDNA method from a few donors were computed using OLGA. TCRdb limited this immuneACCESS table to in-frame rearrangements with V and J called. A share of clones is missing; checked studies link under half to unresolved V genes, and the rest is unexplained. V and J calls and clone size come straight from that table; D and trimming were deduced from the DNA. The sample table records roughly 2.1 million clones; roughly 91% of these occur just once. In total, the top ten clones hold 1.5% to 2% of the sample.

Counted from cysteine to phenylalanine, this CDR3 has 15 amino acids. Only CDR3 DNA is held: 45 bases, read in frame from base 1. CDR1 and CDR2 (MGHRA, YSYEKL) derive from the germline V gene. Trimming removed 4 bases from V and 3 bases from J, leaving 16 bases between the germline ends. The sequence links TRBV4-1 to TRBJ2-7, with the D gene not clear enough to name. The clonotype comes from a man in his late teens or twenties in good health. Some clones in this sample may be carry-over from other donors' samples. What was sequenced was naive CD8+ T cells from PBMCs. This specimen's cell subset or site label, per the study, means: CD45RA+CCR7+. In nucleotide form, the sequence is TGCGCCAGCAGCCTTGACCGGCTCTTTAACTACGAGCAGTACTTC. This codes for CASSLDRLFNYEQYF.